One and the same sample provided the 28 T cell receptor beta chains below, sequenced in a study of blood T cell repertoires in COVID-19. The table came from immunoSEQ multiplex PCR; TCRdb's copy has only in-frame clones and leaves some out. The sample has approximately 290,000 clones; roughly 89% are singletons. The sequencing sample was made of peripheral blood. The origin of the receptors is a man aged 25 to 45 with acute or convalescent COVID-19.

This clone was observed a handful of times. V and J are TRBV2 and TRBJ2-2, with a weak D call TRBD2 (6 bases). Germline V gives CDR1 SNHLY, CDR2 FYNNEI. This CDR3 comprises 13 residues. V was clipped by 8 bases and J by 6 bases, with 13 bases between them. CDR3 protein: CASGTLDPGELFF. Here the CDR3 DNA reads TGTGCCAGCGGGACTCTTGATCCCGGGGAGCTGTTTTTT.

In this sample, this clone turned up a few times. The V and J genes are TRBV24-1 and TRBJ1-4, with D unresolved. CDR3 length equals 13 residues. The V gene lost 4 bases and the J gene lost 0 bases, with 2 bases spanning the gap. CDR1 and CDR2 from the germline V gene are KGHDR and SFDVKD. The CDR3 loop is CATSDTTNEKLFF. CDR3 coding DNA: TGTGCCACCAGTGACACAACTAATGAAAAACTGTTTTTT.

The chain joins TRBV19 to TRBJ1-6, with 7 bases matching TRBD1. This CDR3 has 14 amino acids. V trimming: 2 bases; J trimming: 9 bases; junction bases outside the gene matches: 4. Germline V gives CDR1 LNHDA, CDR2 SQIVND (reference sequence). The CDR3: CASSIKGTVSPLHF. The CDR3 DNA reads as TGTGCCAGTAGTATAAAAGGGACAGTTTCACCCCTCCACTTT.

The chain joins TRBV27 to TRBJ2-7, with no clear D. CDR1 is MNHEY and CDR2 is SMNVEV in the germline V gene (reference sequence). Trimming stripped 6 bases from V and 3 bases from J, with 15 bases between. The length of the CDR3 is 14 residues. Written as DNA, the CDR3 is TGTGCCAGCAGGCCTTGGTCCGGTTTCTACGAGCAGTACTTC. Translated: CASRPWSGFYEQYF.

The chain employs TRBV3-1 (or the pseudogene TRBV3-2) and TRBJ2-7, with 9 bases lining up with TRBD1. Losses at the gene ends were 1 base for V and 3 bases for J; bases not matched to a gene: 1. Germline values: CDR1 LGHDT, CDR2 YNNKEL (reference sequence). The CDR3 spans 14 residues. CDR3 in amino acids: CASSQAGQGYEQYF. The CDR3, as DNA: TGTGCCAGCAGCCAAGCGGGACAGGGCTACGAGCAGTACTTC.

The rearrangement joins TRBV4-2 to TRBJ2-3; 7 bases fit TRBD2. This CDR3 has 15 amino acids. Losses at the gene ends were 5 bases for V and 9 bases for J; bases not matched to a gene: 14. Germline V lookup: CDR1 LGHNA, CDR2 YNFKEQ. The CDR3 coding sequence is TGTGCCAGCAGCACCGGGACTACACTAAGAGAAACGCAGTATTTT. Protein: CASSTGTTLRETQYF.

CDR3 sequence (DNA): TGTGCCAGCAGCTTGGTCTTCGGGGCGGGAGGGGTAGAGACCCAGTACTTC. It translates to CASSLVFGAGGVETQYF. The chain has TRBV5-5 and TRBJ2-5, with 9 positions matching TRBD2. The CDR3 runs 17 residues. CDR1 and CDR2 (germline): SGHKS, YYEKEE (reference sequence). With 0 bases clipped from V and 4 bases from J, the junction kept 10 bases outside the gene matches. Together with reference TRBV5-5 and TRBJ2-5, the CDR3 gives the full variable domain: DAGVTQSPTHLIKTRGQQVTLRCSPISGHKSVSWYQQVLGQGPQFIFQYYEKEERGRGNFPDRFSARQFPNYSSELNVNALLLGDSALYLCASSLVFGAGGVETQYFGPGTRLLVL.

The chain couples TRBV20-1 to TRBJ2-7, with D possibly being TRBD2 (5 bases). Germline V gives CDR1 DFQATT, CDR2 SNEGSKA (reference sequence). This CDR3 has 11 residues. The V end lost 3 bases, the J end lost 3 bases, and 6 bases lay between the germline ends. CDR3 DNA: TGCAGTGCTAGGGGAGTCTACGAGCAGTACTTC. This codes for CSARGVYEQYF.

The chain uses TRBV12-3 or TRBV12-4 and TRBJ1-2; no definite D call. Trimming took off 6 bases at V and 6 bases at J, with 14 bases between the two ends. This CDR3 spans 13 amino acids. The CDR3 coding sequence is TGTGCCAGCAGACAAAGCGGCTATAATGGCTACACCTTC. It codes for CASRQSGYNGYTF.

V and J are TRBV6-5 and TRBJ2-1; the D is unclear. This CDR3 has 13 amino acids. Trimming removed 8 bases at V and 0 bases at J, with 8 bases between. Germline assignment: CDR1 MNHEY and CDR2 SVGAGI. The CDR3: CASSRPSYNEQFF. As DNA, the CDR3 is TGTGCCAGCTCCCGTCCCTCCTACAATGAGCAGTTCTTC.

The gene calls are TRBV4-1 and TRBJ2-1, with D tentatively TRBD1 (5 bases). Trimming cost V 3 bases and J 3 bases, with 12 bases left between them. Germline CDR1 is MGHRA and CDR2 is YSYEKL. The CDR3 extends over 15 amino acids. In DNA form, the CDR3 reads TGCGCCAGCAGCCAGGGGCAGGGCGGCTACAATGAGCAGTTCTTC. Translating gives CASSQGQGGYNEQFF.

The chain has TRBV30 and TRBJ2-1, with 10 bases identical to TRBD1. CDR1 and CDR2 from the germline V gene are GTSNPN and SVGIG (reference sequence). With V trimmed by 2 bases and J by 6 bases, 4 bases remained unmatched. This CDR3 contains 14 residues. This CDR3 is CAWSPWTGGNEQFF. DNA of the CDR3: TGTGCCTGGAGTCCCTGGACAGGGGGCAATGAGCAGTTCTTC.

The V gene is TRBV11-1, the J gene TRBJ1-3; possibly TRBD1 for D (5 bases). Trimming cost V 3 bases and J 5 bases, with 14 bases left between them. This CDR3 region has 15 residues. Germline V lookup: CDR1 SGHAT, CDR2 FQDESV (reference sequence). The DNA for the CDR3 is TGTGCCAGCAGCTTCGTTGGGGCGGTGCGAAACACCATATATTTT. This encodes CASSFVGAVRNTIYF.

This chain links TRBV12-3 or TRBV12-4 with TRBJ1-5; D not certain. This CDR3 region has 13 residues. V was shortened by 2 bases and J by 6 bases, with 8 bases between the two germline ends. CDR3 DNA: TGTGCCAGCAGTTTAAGCTCCCCTCAGCCCCAGCATTTT. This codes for CASSLSSPQPQHF.

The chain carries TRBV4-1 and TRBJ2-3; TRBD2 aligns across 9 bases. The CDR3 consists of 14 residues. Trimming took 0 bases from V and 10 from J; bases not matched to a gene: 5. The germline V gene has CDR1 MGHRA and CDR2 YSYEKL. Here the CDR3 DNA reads TGCGCCAGCAGCCAAGAAGGGCGGGGGGGCCCGCAGTATTTT. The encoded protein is CASSQEGRGGPQYF.

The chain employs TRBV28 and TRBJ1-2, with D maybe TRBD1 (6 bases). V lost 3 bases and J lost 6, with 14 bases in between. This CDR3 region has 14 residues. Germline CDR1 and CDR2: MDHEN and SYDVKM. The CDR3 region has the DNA TGTGCCAGCAGTTTGAGGCAGGGGCCCCATGGCTACACCTTC. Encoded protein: CASSLRQGPHGYTF.

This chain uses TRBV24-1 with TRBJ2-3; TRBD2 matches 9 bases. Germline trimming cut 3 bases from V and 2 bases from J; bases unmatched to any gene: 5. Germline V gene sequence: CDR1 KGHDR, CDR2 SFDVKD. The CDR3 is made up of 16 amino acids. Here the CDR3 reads CATSDVGLAVTDTQYF. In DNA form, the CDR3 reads TGTGCCACCAGTGATGTGGGACTAGCCGTCACAGATACGCAGTATTTT.

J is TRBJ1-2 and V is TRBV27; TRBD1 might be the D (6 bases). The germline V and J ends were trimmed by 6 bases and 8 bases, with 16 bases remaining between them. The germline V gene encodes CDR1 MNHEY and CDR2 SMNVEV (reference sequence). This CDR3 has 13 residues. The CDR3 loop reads CASSTDSSRGYTF. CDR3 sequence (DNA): TGTGCCAGCAGCACGGACAGCTCTCGGGGCTACACCTTC.

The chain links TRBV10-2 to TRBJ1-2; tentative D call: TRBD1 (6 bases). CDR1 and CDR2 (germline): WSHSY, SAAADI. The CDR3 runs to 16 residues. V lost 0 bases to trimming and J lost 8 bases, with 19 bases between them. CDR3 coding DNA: TGCGCCAGCAGTGAGTCTTATGGGACACGAATGGTGGGCTACACCTTC. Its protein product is CASSESYGTRMVGYTF.

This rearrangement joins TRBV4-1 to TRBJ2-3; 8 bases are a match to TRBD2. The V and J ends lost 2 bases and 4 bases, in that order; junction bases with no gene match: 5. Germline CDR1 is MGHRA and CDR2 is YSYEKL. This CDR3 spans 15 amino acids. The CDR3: CASSQSGGSSDTQYF. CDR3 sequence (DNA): TGCGCCAGCAGCCAATCGGGGGGGAGTTCAGATACGCAGTATTTT.

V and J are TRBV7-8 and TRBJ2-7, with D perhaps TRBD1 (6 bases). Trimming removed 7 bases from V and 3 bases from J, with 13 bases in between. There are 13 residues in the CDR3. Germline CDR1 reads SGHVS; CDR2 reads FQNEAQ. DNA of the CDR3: TGTGCCAGCACCCCGGGACATAACTACGAGCAGTACTTC. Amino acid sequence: CASTPGHNYEQYF.

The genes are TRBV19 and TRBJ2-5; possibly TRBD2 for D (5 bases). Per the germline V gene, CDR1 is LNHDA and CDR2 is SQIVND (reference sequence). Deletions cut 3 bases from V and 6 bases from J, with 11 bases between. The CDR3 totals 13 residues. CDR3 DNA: TGTGCCAGTAGTATCGTGAGCGGAAAGACCCAGTACTTC. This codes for CASSIVSGKTQYF.

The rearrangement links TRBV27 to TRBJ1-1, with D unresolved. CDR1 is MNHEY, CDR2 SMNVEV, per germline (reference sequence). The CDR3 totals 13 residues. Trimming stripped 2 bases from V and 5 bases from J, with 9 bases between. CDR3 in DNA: TGTGCCAGCAGTTTAATAGGGAGAACTGAAGCTTTCTTT. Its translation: CASSLIGRTEAFF.

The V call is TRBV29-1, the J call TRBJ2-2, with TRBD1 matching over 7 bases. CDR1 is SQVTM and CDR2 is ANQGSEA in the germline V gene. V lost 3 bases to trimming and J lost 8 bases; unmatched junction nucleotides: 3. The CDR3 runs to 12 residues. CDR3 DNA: TGCAGCGTTGAGGCAGGGGGAGGGGAGCTGTTTTTT. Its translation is CSVEAGGGELFF.

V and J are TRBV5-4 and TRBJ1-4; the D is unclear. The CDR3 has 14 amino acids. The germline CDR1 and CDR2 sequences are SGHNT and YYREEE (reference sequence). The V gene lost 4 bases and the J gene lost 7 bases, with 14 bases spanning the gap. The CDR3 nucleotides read TGTGCCAGCAGCCCGCAGGCTACCGGTGAAAAACTGTTTTTT. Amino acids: CASSPQATGEKLFF.

The CDR3, as DNA: TGTGCCAGCAGCTTCGCCAGGGACACCGGGGAGCTGTTTTTT. Protein: CASSFARDTGELFF. The V and J genes are TRBV7-9 and TRBJ2-2; D may be TRBD1 (5 bases). In germline, CDR1 is SEHNR, CDR2 FQNEAQ (reference sequence). Trimming took 3 bases from V and 3 from J, leaving 8 bases between them. The CDR3 is 14 amino acids.

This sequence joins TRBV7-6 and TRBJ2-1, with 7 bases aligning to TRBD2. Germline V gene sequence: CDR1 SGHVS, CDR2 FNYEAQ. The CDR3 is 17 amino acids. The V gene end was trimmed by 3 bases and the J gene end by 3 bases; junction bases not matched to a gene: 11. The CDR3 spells CASSLESGKTVYNEQFF. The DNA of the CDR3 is TGTGCCAGCAGCTTGGAAAGCGGGAAGACTGTCTACAATGAGCAGTTCTTC.

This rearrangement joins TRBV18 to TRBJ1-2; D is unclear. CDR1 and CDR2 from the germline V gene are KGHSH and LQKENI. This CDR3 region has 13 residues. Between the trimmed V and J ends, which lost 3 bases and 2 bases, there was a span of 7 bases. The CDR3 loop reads CASSPPVNYGYTF. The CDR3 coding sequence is TGTGCCAGCTCACCTCCAGTGAACTATGGCTACACCTTC.